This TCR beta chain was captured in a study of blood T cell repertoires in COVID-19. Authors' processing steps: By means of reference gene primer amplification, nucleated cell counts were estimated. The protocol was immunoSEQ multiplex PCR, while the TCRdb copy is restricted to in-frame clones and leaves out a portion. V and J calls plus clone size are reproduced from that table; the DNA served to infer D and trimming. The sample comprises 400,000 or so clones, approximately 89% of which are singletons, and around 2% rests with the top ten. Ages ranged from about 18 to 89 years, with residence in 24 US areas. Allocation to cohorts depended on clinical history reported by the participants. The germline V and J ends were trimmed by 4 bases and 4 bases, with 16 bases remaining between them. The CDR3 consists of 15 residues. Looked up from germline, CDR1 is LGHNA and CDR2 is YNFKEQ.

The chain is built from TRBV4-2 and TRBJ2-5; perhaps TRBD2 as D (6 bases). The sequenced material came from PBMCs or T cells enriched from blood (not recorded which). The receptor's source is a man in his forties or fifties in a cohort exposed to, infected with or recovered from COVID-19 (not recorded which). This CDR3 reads CASSPPESSGETQYF. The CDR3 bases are TGTGCCAGCAGCCCGCCTGAGAGTAGCGGAGAGACCCAGTACTTC.